This T cell receptor beta chain stems from a study of T cell changes during pregnancy in multiple sclerosis. Germline V gives CDR1 WNHNN, CDR2 SYGVQD (reference sequence). This CDR3 has 16 amino acids. J gave up 3 bases and V 0 bases, and 3 bases lay outside the gene matches. The method was immunoSEQ multiplex PCR; TCRdb's version includes in-frame clones alone and lacks a portion of them. The sample records 100,000 to 150,000 clones, roughly 92% being singletons. The chain combines TRBV10-1 with TRBJ2-3; 10 nucleotides match TRBD2. This TCR was sampled from a female donor with multiple sclerosis, enrolled in a pregnancy study. This specimen was peripheral blood, taken before pregnancy. Written as DNA, the CDR3 is TGCGCCAGCAGTGAGTCCCCAGCGGGAGGGACAGATACGCAGTATTTT. Encoded protein: CASSESPAGGTDTQYF.